Listed below are T cell receptor beta chains from one sample, sequenced in a study of blood T cell repertoires in COVID-19. Libraries were prepared by immunoSEQ multiplex PCR; TCRdb keeps only in-frame clonotypes and omits some of them. The table lists about 70,000 clones, 87% of them singletons. Sequenced sample: peripheral blood. The receptor source for this set is a woman older than 75 with acute or convalescent COVID-19. The CDR3 runs from the conserved cysteine through the conserved F or W. D genes are given only for firm matches. Some rows mark clone size as missing; the rest say once, few, many or name a class of expanded clone.

V gene	clone size	J gene	D gene	CDR3 DNA	CDR3 protein
TRBV7-7	once	TRBJ2-3	TRBD2	TGTGCCAGCAGCTTGGTCCCGGGAGGGCCAGATACGCAGTATTTT	CASSLVPGGPDTQYF
TRBV6-6	.	TRBJ2-1	.	TGTGCCAGCATCGTCGGGAGACAATCCTACAATGAGCAGTTCTTC	CASIVGRQSYNEQFF
TRBV20-1	.	TRBJ2-1	.	TGCAGTGCTAGTCCTTTTTCCAGAAGCAATGAGCAGTTCTTC	CSASPFSRSNEQFF
TRBV28	.	TRBJ1-2	.	TGTGCCAGCAGTTTAGGGGCTTATGGCTACACCTTC	CASSLGAYGYTF
TRBV3-1/TRBV3-2	.	TRBJ2-1	.	TGTGCCAGCAGCCAAGATTGGGGCGTCGATGAGCAGTTCTTC	CASSQDWGVDEQFF
TRBV5-1	once	TRBJ2-3	.	TGCGCCAGCAGGGAGGGCAGTCCGCAGTATTTT	CASREGSPQYF
TRBV5-6	.	TRBJ2-7	TRBD1	TGTGCCAGCAGCTTGGGGGACAGTCAGTACTTC	CASSLGDSQYF
TRBV7-9	.	TRBJ1-1	TRBD1	TGTGCCAGCAGGGAACCGGGACAGGGAAACCTTCAAGCTTTCTTT	CASREPGQGNLQAFF
TRBV2	.	TRBJ1-6	.	TGTGCCAGCAGGCCCCAGTCAGTGTCAAATTCACCCCTCCACTTT	CASRPQSVSNSPLHF
TRBV7-9	once	TRBJ1-5	.	TGTGCCAGCAGCCCGGTGAATCAGCCCCAGCATTTT	CASSPVNQPQHF
TRBV11-1	once	TRBJ2-5	.	TGTGCCAGCAGCTCCTCTGGGGTACTAGGACCCCAGTACTTC	CASSSSGVLGPQYF
TRBV10-3	few	TRBJ2-1	.	TGTGCCATCAGTGAGTCCCGGGGTCAAAGGTTCTACAATGAGCAGTTCTTC	CAISESRGQRFYNEQFF
TRBV10-3	.	TRBJ1-2	.	TGTGCCATCAGTGAGGTACAGGGTTATGGCTACACCTTC	CAISEVQGYGYTF
TRBV2	.	TRBJ2-7	.	TGTGCCACTCGGGGCGGGGCCTACGAGCAGTACTTC	CATRGGAYEQYF
TRBV3-1/TRBV3-2	once	TRBJ2-7	.	TGTGCCAGCAGCCAAGGGTACAGTTCCTACGAGCAGTACTTC	CASSQGYSSYEQYF
TRBV18	.	TRBJ2-2	TRBD1	TGTGCCAGCTCACCCACAGGGGGGAACACCGGGGAGCTGTTTTTT	CASSPTGGNTGELFF
TRBV19	.	TRBJ2-7	.	TGTGCCAGTAGCCTCAGGGGACGGTTCTACGAGCAGTACTTC	CASSLRGRFYEQYF
TRBV28	.	TRBJ1-4	TRBD1	TGTGCCAGCAGAACCGGGACAGGGGGCGAAAAACTGTTTTTT	CASRTGTGGEKLFF
TRBV27	.	TRBJ1-2	TRBD1	TGTGCCAGCAGTCACAGGGGAGGCGGCTACACCTTC	CASSHRGGGYTF
TRBV28	once	TRBJ1-4	.	TGTGCCAGCAGTTTAGGCCTAGCAACTAATGAAAAACTGTTTTTT	CASSLGLATNEKLFF
TRBV5-1	.	TRBJ1-3	.	TGCGCCAGCAGCCACGGGACTGATGGAAACACCATATATTTT	CASSHGTDGNTIYF
TRBV28	.	TRBJ1-5	TRBD1	TGTGCCAGCAGTACTACCGACAGGGCCGCCCAGCATTTT	CASSTTDRAAQHF
TRBV5-4	.	TRBJ1-3	.	TGTGCCAGCAGCTTGGCGGGGACTGGAAACACCATATATTTT	CASSLAGTGNTIYF
TRBV28	few	TRBJ1-3	.	TGTGCCAGCGGCCCTCCAGGAAACACCATATATTTT	CASGPPGNTIYF
TRBV4-3	.	TRBJ2-7	.	TGCGCCAGCAGCCAAGATCGAGGTTCTTCCTCCTACGAGCAGTACTTC	CASSQDRGSSSYEQYF
TRBV11-2	.	TRBJ2-7	TRBD1	TGTGCCAGCAGCCACATACCGGGACAGCGCTCTTCCGAGCAGTACTTC	CASSHIPGQRSSEQYF
TRBV6-5	.	TRBJ1-2	TRBD1	TGTGCCAGCAGTTATCACCCGGACAGGGCAGGCGGTGGCTACACCTTC	CASSYHPDRAGGGYTF
TRBV11-3	.	TRBJ2-7	TRBD2	TGTGCCAGCAGCCCACCCGCGGGAGGATCAAGCGAGCAGTACTTC	CASSPPAGGSSEQYF
TRBV19	few	TRBJ2-3	TRBD1	TGTGCCAGTACCTCGGGACAGGGGACAGATACGCAGTATTTT	CASTSGQGTDTQYF
TRBV7-2	.	TRBJ1-2	.	TGTGCCAGCAGCTTAGTGTGGCAGGGCGATGGCTACACCTTC	CASSLVWQGDGYTF
TRBV15	.	TRBJ1-1	TRBD1	TGTGCCACCAGCAAGCCTACAGGGGCTGGCACTGAAGCTTTCTTT	CATSKPTGAGTEAFF
TRBV28	.	TRBJ1-5	.	TGTGCCAGTTTAGGGGCAGTTGATCAGCCCCAGCATTTT	CASLGAVDQPQHF
TRBV5-8	once	TRBJ2-5	.	TGTGCCAGCAGCTTGCAAGGGACTGGACGAGAGACCCAGTACTTC	CASSLQGTGRETQYF
TRBV28	.	TRBJ2-7	.	TGTGCCAGCAGTAGGACAGTTTTTTACGAGCAGTACTTC	CASSRTVFYEQYF
TRBV7-8	.	TRBJ2-7	TRBD2	TGTGCCAGCACGCCGACGGAGGGAGGGAATTCCTACGAGCAGTACTTC	CASTPTEGGNSYEQYF
TRBV9	few	TRBJ2-7	TRBD1	TGTGCCAGCAGCGTAGCTGGGACAGGCCCGTCTTCCTACGAGCAGTACTTC	CASSVAGTGPSSYEQYF
TRBV12-3/TRBV12-4	.	TRBJ1-1	TRBD1	TGTGCCAGCAGTTTAACCGGGACAGGGGAGGCTTTCTTT	CASSLTGTGEAFF
TRBV11-2	.	TRBJ2-7	.	TGTGCCAGCAGCTTAACGGGCTACGAGCAGTACTTC	CASSLTGYEQYF
TRBV30	few	TRBJ1-6	TRBD1	TGTGCCTGGACAGGGACAGGGGGCCCCCTCCACTTT	CAWTGTGGPLHF
TRBV2	.	TRBJ1-6	.	TGTGCCAGCACGCTGGGCAGACCTAATTCACCCCTCCACTTT	CASTLGRPNSPLHF
TRBV4-1	.	TRBJ2-1	TRBD1	TGCGCCAGCAGGGGTCCCGGGACAGGGGAAAATGAGCAGTTCTTC	CASRGPGTGENEQFF
TRBV21-1	.	TRBJ1-3	.	TGTGCCAGCAGCAAAAGCGGTAGTGAGGCTGCAAAGATTACTGGAAACACCATATATTTT	CASSKSGSEAAKITGNTIYF
TRBV18	.	TRBJ1-1	.	TGTGCCAGCTCCCAAGACAGGCAAGCCAGCGGCACTGAAGCTTTCTTT	CASSQDRQASGTEAFF
TRBV7-6	.	TRBJ2-1	TRBD2	TGTGCCAGCAGCTTATTACTAGCGGGAGGAAATGAGCAGTTCTTC	CASSLLLAGGNEQFF
TRBV6-4	.	TRBJ1-5	.	TGTGCCAGCAGTTTGACGGAGATGCAGCCCCAGCATTTT	CASSLTEMQPQHF
TRBV28	few	TRBJ2-7	TRBD1	TGTGCCAGCAGTTTTGGGACAGGGAACCCCTACGAGCAGTACTTC	CASSFGTGNPYEQYF
TRBV3-1/TRBV3-2	.	TRBJ1-2	.	TGTGCCAGCACCCCCCCAGGAGGGAACTATGGCTACACCTTC	CASTPPGGNYGYTF